Listed below are T cell receptor beta chains from one sample, sequenced in a study of T cell changes during pregnancy in multiple sclerosis. Using immunoSEQ multiplex PCR, the repertoire was profiled, and TCRdb retains in-frame clones only, with some absent. The sample includes about 50,000 clones, 90% to 95% of them seen just once. Sample: CD4+ T cells from peripheral blood mononuclear cells, taken before pregnancy. The receptors come from a female donor with multiple sclerosis, enrolled in a pregnancy study. Both conserved end residues are part of each CDR3.

V gene	CDR3 protein
TRBV30	CAWKEGYTF
TRBV5-1	CASSLESGRAYEQYF
TRBV19	CASSTRGGTDTQYF
TRBV13	CASSLRSSDTQYF
TRBV19	CASSTLAGGSNEQFF
TRBV2	CASRKGQGLYEQYF
TRBV7-2	CASSSIMGGAQPQHF
TRBV6-1	CASSREIKAIQYF
TRBV11-1	CASSFQSYEQYF
TRBV11-2	CASSQAGKIGTNYGYTF
TRBV19	CASSIGAGAEGGSYNEQFF
TRBV7-8	CASSPLTAGVLETQYF
TRBV27	CASRTHGTSGNTDTQYF
TRBV12-5	CASGRVHNEQFF
TRBV27	CASSLSRDRVEKLFF
TRBV4-1	CASSQEFGRLSNQPQHF
TRBV13	CASSWSTGYGNTIYF
TRBV7-6	CASSPTGKPDTQYF
TRBV6-1	CASSEGTGGTEAFF
TRBV28	CASNPGWWKPQHF
TRBV6-5	CASSTAGSYGYTF
TRBV7-8	CASSLAASGGHEQYF